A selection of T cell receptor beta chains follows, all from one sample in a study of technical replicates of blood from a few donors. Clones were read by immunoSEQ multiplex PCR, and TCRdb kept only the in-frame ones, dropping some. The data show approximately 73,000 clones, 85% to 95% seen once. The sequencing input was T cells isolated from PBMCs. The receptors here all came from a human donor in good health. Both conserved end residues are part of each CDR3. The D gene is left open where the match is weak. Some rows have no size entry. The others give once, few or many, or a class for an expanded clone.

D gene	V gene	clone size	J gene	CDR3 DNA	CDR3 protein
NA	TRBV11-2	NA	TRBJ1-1	TGTGCCAGCAGCTTAGTCCGGGGGCGGGGGTCTGAAGCTTTCTTT	CASSLVRGRGSEAFF
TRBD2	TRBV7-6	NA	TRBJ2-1	TGTGCCAGCAGCTTCCCTTTAGCGGGGGGCCCTGCTAGGGAGCAGTTCTTC	CASSFPLAGGPAREQFF
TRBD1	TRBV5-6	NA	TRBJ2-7	TGTGCCAGCAGCTGGGGGACAGGGGGCCTCAAAGGGCAGTACTTC	CASSWGTGGLKGQYF
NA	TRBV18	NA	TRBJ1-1	TGTGCCAGCTCACCACCCGGGGGGCGCGGAGGTGAAGCTTTCTTT	CASSPPGGRGGEAFF
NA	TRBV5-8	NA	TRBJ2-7	TGTGCCAGCCCGGTCCTCAGGTCGTCCTACGAGCAGTACTTC	CASPVLRSSYEQYF
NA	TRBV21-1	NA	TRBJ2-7	TGTGCCAGCAGCAAAGAGTACAGGGGGCTGGGCGAGCAGTACTTC	CASSKEYRGLGEQYF
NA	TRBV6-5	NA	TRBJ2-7	TGTGCCAGCAGATGGGACTCCGAGAGCTCCTACGAGCAGTACTTC	CASRWDSESSYEQYF
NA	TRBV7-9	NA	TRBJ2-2	TGTGCCAGCAGTCATCAACAGGGCGGGAGAAGGAACACCGGGGAGCTGTTTTTT	CASSHQQGGRRNTGELFF
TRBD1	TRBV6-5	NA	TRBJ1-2	TGTGCCAGCACCAACCCGGGACAGGGTGATGGCTACACCTTC	CASTNPGQGDGYTF
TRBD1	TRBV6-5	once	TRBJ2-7	TGTGCCAGCAGTTACACCGGGACAGGTCTTTGGGAGCAGTACTTC	CASSYTGTGLWEQYF
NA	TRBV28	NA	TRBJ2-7	TGTGCCAGCAGTTTACCTAGCACTGCCTACGAGCAGTACTTC	CASSLPSTAYEQYF
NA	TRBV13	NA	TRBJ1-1	TGTGCCAGCAGCTTAAGTATAGACACTGAAGCTTTCTTT	CASSLSIDTEAFF
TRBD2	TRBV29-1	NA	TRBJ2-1	TGCAGCGTGGCAGGAGGGCAGGGTAGCGGGAGTTTAGGTGAGCAGTTCTTC	CSVAGGQGSGSLGEQFF
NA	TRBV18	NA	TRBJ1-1	TGTGCCAGCTCACCCAGTCAGGTAGGAACTGAAGCTTTCTTT	CASSPSQVGTEAFF
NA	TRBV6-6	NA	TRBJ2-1	TGTGCCAGCCAACTACAGGGCTACAATGAGCAGTTCTTC	CASQLQGYNEQFF